Sequencing of this TCR beta chain was carried out in a study of blood T cell repertoires in COVID-19. Study at large: Nucleic acid was either cDNA or gDNA, and it came from T cells, B-cell-depleted T cells, or PBMCs.

CDR1 is SGHDN, CDR2 FVKESK, per germline. V gave up 2 bases and J gave up 5 bases; unmatched junction bases: 6. CDR3 length: 16 residues. Authors' processing steps: Scientists estimated how many nucleated cells there were by amplifying reference gene primers. The assay was immunoSEQ multiplex PCR, and TCRdb's table has in-frame clones only and misses some. From that table come the V and J calls and clone size; the DNA was used to work out D and trimming. The table has 150,000 to 200,000 clones, roughly 70% seen once. This clone was counted a few times. The sample comprised peripheral blood. V and J are TRBV14 and TRBJ2-3; 11 nucleotides match TRBD2. This TCR was recovered from a woman of 80 years or more with acute or convalescent COVID-19. CDR3 loop: CASSQNLLAGVDTQYF. In DNA form, the CDR3 reads TGTGCCAGCAGCCAAAATCTACTAGCGGGAGTAGATACGCAGTATTTT.